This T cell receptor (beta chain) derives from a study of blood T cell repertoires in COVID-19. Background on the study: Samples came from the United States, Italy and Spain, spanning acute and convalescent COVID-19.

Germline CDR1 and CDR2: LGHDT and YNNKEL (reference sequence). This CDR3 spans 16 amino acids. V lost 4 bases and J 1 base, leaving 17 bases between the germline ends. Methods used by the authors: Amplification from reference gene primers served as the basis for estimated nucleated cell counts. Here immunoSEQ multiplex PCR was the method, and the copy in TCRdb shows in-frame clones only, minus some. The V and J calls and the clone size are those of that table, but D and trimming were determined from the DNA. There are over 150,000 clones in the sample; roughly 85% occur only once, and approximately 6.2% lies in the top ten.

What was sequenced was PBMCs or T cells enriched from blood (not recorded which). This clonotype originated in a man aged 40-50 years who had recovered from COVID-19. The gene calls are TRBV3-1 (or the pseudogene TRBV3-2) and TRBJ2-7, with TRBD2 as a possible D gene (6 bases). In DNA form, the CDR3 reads TGTGCCAGCAGCCCCCGCCCCCGGGAGACGTCCTACGAGCAGTACTTC. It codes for CASSPRPRETSYEQYF.